A single sample is the source of the 27 T cell receptor beta chains below, sequenced in a study of cytomegalovirus exposure and HLA in healthy donors. PCR used 60 Vbeta primers and 13 Jbeta primers. Repertoires were generated with immunoSEQ multiplex PCR, while TCRdb's copy carries only in-frame clones and drops some. Of more than 200,000 clones listed, approximately 79% are singletons. Sequencing used PBMCs. The receptor set was obtained from a male donor in good health and CMV-seronegative.

The chain combines TRBV30 with TRBJ2-7; TRBD2 is a possible D gene (7 bases). CDR3 size: 14 residues. The V end was cut by 0 bases, the J end by 2 bases, with 11 bases between. In germline, CDR1 is GTSNPN, CDR2 SVGIG (reference sequence). CDR3 in DNA: TGTGCCTGGAGTGTATGGGGGGGCGCCTACGAGCAGTACTTC. This encodes CAWSVWGGAYEQYF.

This rearrangement joins TRBV28 to TRBJ1-3; no clear D gene. The CDR3 totals 16 residues. The germline V gene encodes CDR1 MDHEN and CDR2 SYDVKM. With 5 bases removed from V and 0 bases from J, the gap between germline ends came to 14 bases. CDR3 coding DNA: TGTGCCAGCAGTCCGGGAAGGCTTAGCTCTGGAAACACCATATATTTT. Residues: CASSPGRLSSGNTIYF.

J is TRBJ2-1 and V is TRBV5-1; tentatively, D is TRBD2 (6 bases). The CDR3 contains 15 residues. Germline V CDR1 and CDR2: SGHRS, YFSETQ. V shed 2 bases and J shed 2 bases, with 11 bases lying between them. CDR3 protein: CASSFRRGTYNEQFF. The CDR3 nucleotides read TGCGCCAGCAGCTTTAGGAGGGGCACCTACAATGAGCAGTTCTTC.

V usage is TRBV4-3 and J usage is TRBJ2-5; maybe TRBD1 (6 bases). The CDR3 consists of 14 residues. CDR1 and CDR2 from the germline V gene are LGHNA and YSLEER. The V and J ends lost 1 base and 5 bases respectively, with 11 bases between them. CDR3 residues: CASSQGQRGETQYF. CDR3 coding DNA: TGCGCCAGCAGCCAAGGGCAAAGGGGGGAGACCCAGTACTTC.

The rearrangement links TRBV2 to TRBJ1-1, with 7 bases fitting TRBD1. CDR1 and CDR2 from the germline V gene are SNHLY and FYNNEI. V lost 4 bases and J lost 1; bases outside the gene matches: 6. CDR3 length: 15 amino acids. The CDR3 loop is CASSATGTKNTEAFF. As DNA, the CDR3 is TGTGCCAGCAGTGCGACAGGGACAAAGAACACTGAAGCTTTCTTT.

This clone was detected a few times. This chain joins TRBV6-5 and TRBJ2-3, with 8 bases lining up with TRBD2. J lost 1 base, V lost 0 bases, and 3 bases had no gene match. Germline CDR1 MNHEY, CDR2 SVGAGI. This CDR3 comprises 16 residues. The CDR3 bases are TGTGCCAGCAGTTACTCAGGGCGGGGGGGCACAGATACGCAGTATTTT. Translation: CASSYSGRGGTDTQYF.

This rearrangement joins TRBV29-1 to TRBJ2-7, with D tentatively TRBD1 (5 bases). The CDR3 spans 11 residues. Germline CDR1 reads SQVTM; CDR2 reads ANQGSEA. The V end lost 6 bases, the J end lost 6 bases, and 12 bases lay between the germline ends. The CDR3 region has the DNA TGCAGCGTCAAGACAGAAGGCGAGCAGTACTTC. Amino acids: CSVKTEGEQYF.

This clone has only one observation. V gene TRBV20-1 combines with J gene TRBJ2-5; D gene ambiguous. The CDR3 covers 11 residues. The V and J ends lost 5 bases and 1 base respectively, with 5 bases between them. Germline CDR1 and CDR2: DFQATT and SNEGSKA (reference sequence). CDR3 DNA: TGCAGTGCTGGGCCCCAAGAGACCCAGTACTTC. Translation gives CSAGPQETQYF.

V and J are TRBV7-9 and TRBJ1-4; the match to TRBD1 covers 7 bases. The CDR3 loop spans 17 amino acids. CDR1 is SEHNR, CDR2 FQNEAQ, per germline (reference sequence). J lost 5 bases, V lost 10 bases, and 19 bases had no gene match. The CDR3 nucleotides are TGTGCCACGCACCGGGACAGACCCGACCCTCGAAATGAAAAACTGTTTTTT. Its protein product is CATHRDRPDPRNEKLFF.

This chain uses TRBV5-1 with TRBJ2-2, with 8 bases lining up with TRBD1. The ends lost 0 bases at V and 0 bases at J; junction bases unmatched: 1. The CDR3 spans 16 residues. The germline CDR1 and CDR2 sequences are SGHRS and YFSETQ. The CDR3 is CASSLGTGSNTGELFF. CDR3 DNA sequence: TGCGCCAGCAGCTTGGGGACAGGGTCGAACACCGGGGAGCTGTTTTTT.

The rearrangement links TRBV7-9 to TRBJ2-3, with 12 bases fitting TRBD2. This CDR3 has 19 residues. After removal of 8 bases from V and 1 base from J, the junction contained 16 bases not matched to a gene. CDR1 is SEHNR, CDR2 FQNEAQ, per germline (reference sequence). In DNA, the CDR3 is TGTGCCAGCCGGGGGGGTTTTAGGACTAGCGGGGAACGCACAGATACGCAGTATTTT. Protein: CASRGGFRTSGERTDTQYF.

V gene TRBV6-1 combines with J gene TRBJ2-7; D remains unclear. V was shortened by 0 bases and J by 0 bases, with 6 bases between the two germline ends. Germline V gene sequence: CDR1 MNHNS, CDR2 SASEGT. This CDR3 spans 14 amino acids. CDR3 in DNA: TGTGCCAGCAGTGAAGCGGCGGACTCCTACGAGCAGTACTTC. Amino acids: CASSEAADSYEQYF.

The CDR3, as DNA: TGTGCCAGCAGTTCCCTCTCTAACTTCTACGAGCAGTACTTC. Translation gives CASSSLSNFYEQYF. The genes are TRBV27 and TRBJ2-7; D unclear. CDR1 and CDR2 from the germline V gene are MNHEY and SMNVEV (reference sequence). This CDR3 has 14 amino acids. V was pared by 4 bases and J by 3 bases, with 13 bases between.

This clone has just a few counts. The chain recombines TRBV4-1 with TRBJ1-2; a possible D gene is TRBD1 (6 bases). With 0 bases removed from V and 4 bases from J, the gap between germline ends came to 9 bases. The CDR3 contains 14 residues. CDR1 and CDR2 (germline): MGHRA, YSYEKL. CDR3 region: CASSQETGSYGYTF. In nucleotides, the CDR3 is TGCGCCAGCAGCCAAGAAACAGGGAGCTATGGCTACACCTTC.

The rearrangement joins TRBV6-4 to TRBJ1-4; no clear D. Between the trimmed V and J ends, which lost 10 bases and 0 bases, there was a span of 9 bases. Germline values: CDR1 MRHNA, CDR2 SNTAGT. CDR3 length: 13 residues. The CDR3 coding sequence is TGTGCCACCCACAGAGCAACTAATGAAAAACTGTTTTTT. It translates to CATHRATNEKLFF.

This chain uses TRBV14 with TRBJ2-1, with 8 bases identical to TRBD1. This CDR3 spans 15 amino acids. CDR1 and CDR2 from the germline V gene are SGHDN and FVKESK. Trimming at V came to 5 bases and at J to 5 bases, leaving 8 bases not matched to a gene. Here the CDR3 reads CASSKRTGSHNEQFF. In DNA, the CDR3 is TGTGCCAGCAGCAAGAGGACAGGGAGCCACAATGAGCAGTTCTTC. The full variable domain, its missing parts supplied by reference TRBV14 and TRBJ2-1, is EAGVTQFPSHSVIEKGQTVTLRCDPISGHDNLYWYRRVMGKEIKFLLHFVKESKQDESGMPNNRFLAERTGGTYSTLKVQPAELEDSGVYFCASSKRTGSHNEQFFGPGTRLTVL.

V usage is TRBV27 and J usage is TRBJ2-7; TRBD1 matches 10 bases. The CDR3 runs 16 residues. The V gene's germline CDR1 is MNHEY and CDR2 SMNVEV (reference sequence). V gave up 5 bases and J gave up 3 bases; unmatched junction bases: 10. CDR3 loop: CASSAHRDRGDYEQYF. The DNA of the CDR3 is TGTGCCAGCAGTGCACATCGGGACAGGGGAGACTACGAGCAGTACTTC.

The chain has TRBV11-2 and TRBJ2-7; TRBD1 matches at 10 bases. CDR1 and CDR2 from the germline V gene are SGHAT and FQNNGV. The CDR3 is 16 amino acids. After removal of 4 bases from V and 3 bases from J, the junction contained 9 bases not matched to a gene. The CDR3 DNA reads as TGTGCCAGCAGCTCCCGTCCGGGACAGGGGTACTACGAGCAGTACTTC. Protein sequence: CASSSRPGQGYYEQYF.

The genes are TRBV5-5 and TRBJ2-5, with D possibly TRBD2 on 6 matching bases. Trimming left V 4 bases short and J 2 bases short, with 12 bases between. From germline, CDR1 is SGHKS and CDR2 YYEKEE (reference sequence). CDR3 length: 14 residues. CDR3 sequence (DNA): TGTGCCAGCAGCGCGTGGGGGGAACAAGAGACCCAGTACTTC. It codes for CASSAWGEQETQYF.

V usage is TRBV4-1 and J usage is TRBJ2-7, with D unresolved. This CDR3 contains 16 residues. V was trimmed by 3 bases and J by 2 bases, leaving 17 bases between them. The germline V gene encodes CDR1 MGHRA and CDR2 YSYEKL. CDR3 amino acids: CASSHPPGSQPYEQYF. The CDR3 DNA sequence: TGCGCCAGCAGCCATCCCCCGGGTTCACAACCCTACGAGCAGTACTTC.

With respect to this clone: Different DNA sequences within this sample yield the same CDR3. CDR3 residues: CASTLEQGPDTQYF. CDR3 DNA sequence: TGTGCCAGCACCCTTGAGCAGGGCCCAGATACGCAGTATTTT. The J gene is TRBJ2-3, the V gene TRBV2, with a possible D match to TRBD1 (5 bases). Germline CDR1 SNHLY, CDR2 FYNNEI. With 7 bases removed from V and 4 bases from J, the gap between germline ends came to 15 bases. The CDR3 spans 14 residues.

V gene TRBV4-3 combines with J gene TRBJ2-7; 8 nucleotides match TRBD1. The CDR3 spans 14 residues. Germline V gene data show CDR1 as LGHNA and CDR2 as YSLEER. The J segment lost 9 bases and the V segment lost 4 bases, leaving 11 bases of the junction unmatched. In DNA, the CDR3 is TGCGCCAGCAGCCCGGGGACAGGACGTTGGGTGCAGTACTTC. It is translated as CASSPGTGRWVQYF.

This clone has a single count. The junction shows a germline mismatch at one end, possibly a read error. The genes are TRBV4-2 and TRBJ1-2, with D unresolved. The CDR3 length is 13 residues. Germline V gene data show CDR1 as LGHNA and CDR2 as YNFKEQ. The DNA of the CDR3 is TGTGCCAGCAGCAAAGACGCGGACTATGGCTACACCTTC. This gives the protein CASSKDADYGYTF.

This clone has more than one count but fewer than ten. This sample includes further DNA sequences coding for the same CDR3. The rearrangement uses TRBV6-6 and TRBJ1-5, with 8 bases fitting TRBD1. This CDR3 has 12 residues. V shed 6 bases, J shed 9 bases, and the junction held 4 bases outside the gene matches. Germline CDR1 MNHNY, CDR2 SVGAGI (reference sequence). The CDR3 spells CASSTQGVPQHF. Written as DNA, the CDR3 is TGTGCCAGCAGCACACAGGGGGTGCCCCAGCATTTT.

V gene TRBV4-1 combines with J gene TRBJ2-1; 8 bases map to TRBD1. The junction had 7 bases not matched to a gene; V was cut back by 4 bases and J by 5 bases. The germline V gene has CDR1 MGHRA and CDR2 YSYEKL. CDR3 size: 15 residues. The CDR3 here is CASSPRTGTNNEQFF. CDR3 nucleotide sequence: TGCGCCAGCAGCCCCCGGACAGGGACGAACAATGAGCAGTTCTTC.

The V gene is TRBV2, the J gene TRBJ2-1; 9 nucleotides align to TRBD2. The CDR3 contains 15 residues. The V gene's germline CDR1 is SNHLY and CDR2 FYNNEI. Trimming cost V 2 bases and J 7 bases; bases outside gene matches: 6. The DNA for the CDR3 is TGTGCCAGCAGTGAACTCCGCGGGAGGGGAAATGAGCAGTTCTTC. As protein: CASSELRGRGNEQFF.

There are a few counts of this clone. The chain carries TRBV7-9 and TRBJ2-1; TRBD2 agrees at 12 bases. The CDR3 is made up of 18 amino acids. With 0 bases clipped from V and 6 bases from J, the junction kept 9 bases outside the gene matches. The germline gives CDR1 SEHNR, CDR2 FQNEAQ (reference sequence). CDR3 nucleotides: TGTGCCAGCAGCTTAGCGGATCTAGCGGGAGGGCCAGGCAATGAGCAGTTCTTC. It specifies CASSLADLAGGPGNEQFF.